One sample yielded the 17 T cell receptor beta chains listed below, sequenced in a study of regulatory T cells in long-lasting Graves disease. Time point noted: newly diagnosed GD, antithyroid drugs for less than 3 months. Following extraction of RNA from PBMCs, that RNA was used to make the TCR library. Investigators prepared the TCR beta libraries by applying iRepertoire HTBI primers and Arm-PCR of CDR3 regions. TCRdb reanalysed the multiplex PCR reads using MiXCR and keeps one entry per CDR3 protein. The table includes roughly 400,000 distinct CDR3 sequences, over 15% detected once. The same specimen was also included in a second study, on T cells in Graves' hyperthyroidism and ophthalmopathy.

Sequenced here: peripheral blood mononuclear cells (PBMCs), sampled at new diagnosis, from a patient treated with antithyroid drugs. The receptors here all came from a woman in her late teens or twenties with Graves disease.

The chain couples TRBV4-1 to TRBJ1-1; no reliable D call. The CDR3 covers 16 residues. Germline CDR1 MGHRA, CDR2 YSYEKL. V was pared by 0 bases and J by 4 bases, with 15 bases between. CDR3 in amino acids: CASSQDLQVVTTEAFF. DNA of the CDR3: TGCGCCAGCAGCCAAGATCTGCAGGTTGTAACCACTGAAGCTTTCTTT.

This clonotype turned up a few times. The chain uses TRBV4-1 and TRBJ2-1; D is unresolved. The last part of the DNA fits TRBJ2-7 better; the J call may be wrong. CDR1 is MGHRA, CDR2 YSYEKL, per germline. The CDR3 extends over 13 amino acids. The CDR3 sequence: CASSQDGNYEQYF. The CDR3 nucleotides are TGCGCCAGCAGCCAAGATGGGAACTACGAGCAGTACTTC.

This clonotype was observed at least ten times. This rearrangement joins TRBV28 to TRBJ2-1; 7 positions agree with TRBD1. After removal of 5 bases from V and 10 bases from J, the junction contained 5 bases not matched to a gene. This CDR3 has 12 residues. Germline V lookup: CDR1 MDHEN, CDR2 SYDVKM. CDR3 amino acids: CASSGDSTEQFF. DNA of the CDR3: TGTGCCAGCAGTGGGGACAGTACCGAGCAGTTCTTC.

This chain joins TRBV3-1 and TRBJ2-4; D not resolved. Trimming cost V 4 bases and J 8 bases, with 21 bases left between them. The CDR3 runs to 16 residues. From germline, CDR1 is LGHDT and CDR2 YNNKEL (reference sequence). CDR3 sequence (DNA): TGTGCCAGCAGCCCCCTAGGAGATACCCCCTGGGACATTCAGTACTTC. Translation gives CASSPLGDTPWDIQYF. The whole variable domain, filled in from reference TRBV3-1 and TRBJ2-4, reads DTAVSQTPKYLVTQMGNDKSIKCEQNLGHDTMYWYKQDSKKFLKIMFSYNNKELIINETVPNRFSPKSPDKAHLNLHINSLELGDSAVYFCASSPLGDTPWDIQYFGAGTRLSVL.

This clonotype occurred many times. The chain employs TRBV28 and TRBJ1-1; the D is unclear. Germline CDR1 is MDHEN and CDR2 is SYDVKM. The CDR3 sequence is 14 residues long. V was cut by 6 bases and J by 0 bases, with 11 bases left in between. The CDR3 region has the DNA TGTGCCAGCAGACTATCACCAGTGAACACTGAAGCTTTCTTT. Protein: CASRLSPVNTEAFF.

At least ten counts were recorded for this clonotype. Germline is not matched at one junction end, which may reflect a read error. J is TRBJ1-1 and V is TRBV7-9; D remains unclear. Germline CDR1 and CDR2: SEHNR and FQNEAQ (reference sequence). CDR3 length equals 11 residues. Here the CDR3 DNA reads TGTGCCAGCAGTTTAGTAGGTGAAGCTTTCTTT. Amino acids: CASSLVGEAFF.

This clonotype showed up many times. The chain is built from TRBV5-6 and TRBJ2-2, with 8 nucleotides matching TRBD1. This CDR3 has 15 amino acids. Germline-derived CDR1 and CDR2 are SGHDT and YYEEEE. The V segment lost 4 bases and the J segment 3 bases; nucleotides outside the gene matches: 5. The CDR3 coding sequence is TGTGCCAGCAGCCGGGACAGGCTCTACACCGGGGAGCTGTTTTTT. It encodes CASSRDRLYTGELFF.

This clonotype was seen a few times. The V gene is TRBV29-1, the J gene TRBJ1-1; a weak D match, TRBD1 (5 bases). The CDR3 consists of 11 residues. The germline CDR1 and CDR2 sequences are SQVTM and ANQGSEA. Trimming shortened V by 4 bases and J by 11 bases, and 14 bases separated the two germline ends. CDR3 in DNA: TGCAGCGTTGTCGCAGGGTTAGACGCTTTCTTT. Its protein is CSVVAGLDAFF.

In its sample, this clonotype was seen many times. The chain recombines TRBV28 with TRBJ2-7, with 13 bases identical to TRBD2. V shed 6 bases, J shed 3 bases, and the junction held 14 bases outside the gene matches. Germline CDR1 MDHEN, CDR2 SYDVKM. The CDR3 has 18 amino acids. CDR3 region: CASRRTSGSTRSVYEQYF. The CDR3 nucleotides are TGTGCCAGCAGACGGACTAGCGGGAGTACCCGATCCGTCTACGAGCAGTACTTC. Drawing the rest from reference TRBV28 and TRBJ2-7, the complete variable domain is DVKVTQSSRYLVKRTGEKVFLECVQDMDHENMFWYRQDPGLGLRLIYFSYDVKMKEKGDIPEGYSVSREKKERFSLILESASTNQTSMYLCASRRTSGSTRSVYEQYFGPGTRLTVT.

V usage is TRBV19 and J usage is TRBJ2-3, with 11 bases that match TRBD2. J gave up 2 bases and V 4 bases, and 5 bases lay outside the gene matches. In germline, CDR1 is LNHDA, CDR2 SQIVND (reference sequence). The CDR3 is made up of 16 amino acids. The CDR3 coding sequence is TGTGCCAGTAGTACCTTAGCGGGAGGGTTCACAGATACGCAGTATTTT. Translation: CASSTLAGGFTDTQYF.

This clonotype was seen a handful of times. The chain has TRBV9 and TRBJ2-2, with D maybe TRBD1 (6 bases). Germline loops: CDR1 SGDLS, CDR2 YYNGEE. The CDR3 loop spans 14 amino acids. V lost 1 base and J 4 bases, leaving 8 bases between the germline ends. Here the CDR3 reads CASSVRDITGELFF. Written as DNA, the CDR3 is TGTGCCAGCAGCGTACGGGACATCACCGGGGAGCTGTTTTTT.

This clonotype was detected only a few times. The chain combines TRBV9 with TRBJ2-7, with TRBD2 matching 7 bases. Germline CDR1 is SGDLS and CDR2 is YYNGEE. The CDR3 length is 14 residues. Trimming cost V 0 bases and J 4 bases; bases outside gene matches: 4. The CDR3, as DNA: TGTGCCAGCAGCGTAGGGCGGGAGTATTACGAGCAGTACTTC. Amino acids: CASSVGREYYEQYF.

V is TRBV27 and J is TRBJ1-1; D gene unclear. The CDR3 has 16 residues. The germline CDR1 and CDR2 sequences are MNHEY and SMNVEV (reference sequence). V lost 5 bases and J 3 bases, leaving 19 bases between the germline ends. The CDR3 nucleotides are TGTGCCAGCAGTAAGAGGTCGGCGTTCCTGGACACTGAAGCTTTCTTT. It specifies CASSKRSAFLDTEAFF.

This clonotype appeared a few times. The chain recombines TRBV4-2 with TRBJ1-5; D call uncertain. V lost 1 base to trimming and J lost 3 bases, with 22 bases between them. The CDR3 loop spans 19 amino acids. CDR1 LGHNA and CDR2 YNFKEQ come from the germline V gene. This CDR3 is CASSQVAPGASPPNQPQHF. CDR3 DNA: TGTGCCAGCAGCCAAGTAGCACCGGGAGCCTCTCCTCCCAATCAGCCCCAGCATTTT.

Ten or more counts support this clonotype. The CDR3 spells CASSPPRTYEQYF. The CDR3 nucleotides read TGTGCCAGCAGTCCCCCCAGAACCTACGAGCAGTACTTC. V is TRBV28 and J is TRBJ2-7, with D unclear. Trimming took 5 bases from V and 2 from J, leaving 10 bases between them. CDR1 and CDR2 from the germline V gene are MDHEN and SYDVKM. This CDR3 comprises 13 residues.

To note about this clonotype: A read error may explain this, as a much larger clone is one base away. This chain connects TRBV11-2 to TRBJ2-7; 8 positions match TRBD1. The CDR3 loop spans 14 amino acids. Per germline, CDR1 SGHAT and CDR2 FQNNGV. V lost 4 bases to trimming and J lost 8 bases; unmatched junction nucleotides: 10. The CDR3 sequence is CASSSGQGSYQQYF. DNA for the CDR3: TGTGCCAGCAGCTCCGGACAGGGTTCGTACCAGCAGTACTTC.

This clonotype was counted at least ten times. The chain combines TRBV7-2 with TRBJ2-6; D unclear. The CDR3 is made up of 15 amino acids. V was shortened by 2 bases and J by 0 bases, with 5 bases between the two germline ends. Germline-derived CDR1 and CDR2 are SGHTA and FQGNSA. CDR3 loop: CASSLSSSGANVLTF. The CDR3 DNA is TGTGCCAGCAGCTTATCGAGCTCTGGGGCCAACGTCCTGACTTTC.